This section outlines one TCR beta chain sequence together with its context. The V gene end was trimmed by 6 bases and the J gene end by 0 bases; junction bases not matched to a gene: 22. Germline V gene sequence: CDR1 MNHEY, CDR2 SVGEGT. The CDR3 spans 21 residues. This sample is part of a study of T cells after yellow fever vaccination. MiXCR was run by TCRdb on the 5' RACE reads, yielding one entry per CDR3 protein. The sample lists 310,000 or so distinct CDR3 sequences; roughly 6.8% were seen once. This specimen was PBMCs, taken roughly 47 days after the first yellow fever vaccination. The J gene is TRBJ1-5, the V gene TRBV6-2 or TRBV6-3; 8 bases align to TRBD1. The TCR comes from a man between 18 and 29 years old who received the YFV17D yellow fever vaccine. CDR3 DNA: TGTGCCAGCAGGGCGTTGGGGGTTGGACAGGGAGAATTGCATAGCAATCAGCCCCAGCATTTT. Translated: CASRALGVGQGELHSNQPQHF.